This TCR beta chain appears in the sequencing data of a study of T cells after yellow fever vaccination. Points from the study as a whole: Among primary-vaccination clones, most reappeared after the booster, at around 97% for CD4 and roughly 90% for CD8. The secondary response peaked faster, at day 5 versus 15, but was weaker. Some clonotypes, a small share, were shared between CD4 and CD8 compartments.

This clonotype occurred many times. Its antigen is as yet unknown. The 5'RACE template-switching step produced TCR cDNA and added a universal primer site and UMIs. In TCRdb, the 5' RACE reads were re-called with MiXCR into one record per CDR3 protein. The table records about 340,000 distinct CDR3 sequences, approximately 3.9% of them present only once. This CDR3 is built from 15 residues. The V end lost 1 base, the J end lost 4 bases, and 11 bases lay between the germline ends. The source material was PBMCs, sampled 5 days after the yellow fever booster vaccination. This receptor was identified in a man aged 18-30 years who received the YFV17D yellow fever vaccine. The genes are TRBV12-3 or TRBV12-4 and TRBJ1-3; D call uncertain. The CDR3 coding sequence is TGTGCCAGCAGTTTAGGAGGGATGGCGGGAAACACCATATATTTT. It codes for CASSLGGMAGNTIYF.